The TCR beta chain under discussion was sequenced for a study of blood T cells in healthy people across ages. Overall study findings and caveats: Significant beta diversity loss was already apparent by age roughly 40, declining roughly linearly.

Worth noting for this clonotype: Its target is not known.

A second roughly 6 to 12 cycle PCR used barcoded and J-beta primers. TCRdb re-derived calls from the 5' RACE reads in MiXCR, one entry per CDR3 protein. The sample lists some 760,000 distinct CDR3 sequences, about 25% occurring once. Germline V gene lookup returns CDR1 SGHTA and CDR2 FQGNSA. This CDR3 comprises 15 residues. These same records also appear under a second study, on T cells of mothers and their children.

This sequence was found in a boy aged 5 to 17 in good health. The specimen sequenced was blood. The chain uses TRBV7-2 and TRBJ2-5, with D possibly TRBD1 on 6 matching bases. The assigned J gene may be wrong: the sequence end matches TRBJ2-7 better. The CDR3 nucleotides are TGTGCCAGCAGCATATTCCGGGACACCTACTACGAGCAGTACTTC. It specifies CASSIFRDTYYEQYF.